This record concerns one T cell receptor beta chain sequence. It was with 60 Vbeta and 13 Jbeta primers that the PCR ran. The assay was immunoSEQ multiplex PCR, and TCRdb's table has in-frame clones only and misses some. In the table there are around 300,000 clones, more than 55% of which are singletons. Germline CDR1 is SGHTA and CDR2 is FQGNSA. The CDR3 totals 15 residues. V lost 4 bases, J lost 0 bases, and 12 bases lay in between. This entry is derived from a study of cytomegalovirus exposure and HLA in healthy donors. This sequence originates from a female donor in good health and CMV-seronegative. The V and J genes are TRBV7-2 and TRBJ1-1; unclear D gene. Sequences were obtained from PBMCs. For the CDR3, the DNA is TGTGCCAGCAGCTCCTTGGCAGGAATGAACACTGAAGCTTTCTTT. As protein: CASSSLAGMNTEAFF.